Listed here are 3 T cell receptor beta chains from one sample, sequenced in a study of blood T cell repertoires in COVID-19. Measured with immunoSEQ multiplex PCR; TCRdb has only the in-frame clones, and not every one. This table has about 34,000 clones, roughly nine tenths appearing once. Specimen: peripheral blood. These TCRs come from a man in his sixties or seventies with active COVID-19.

CDR3 in amino acids: CASRSGLANIGNYEQYF. The CDR3 DNA reads as TGTGCCAGCAGAAGCGGACTAGCCAATATAGGGAATTACGAGCAGTACTTC. J is TRBJ2-7 and V is TRBV2; 8 bases fit TRBD2. CDR1 is SNHLY, CDR2 FYNNEI, per germline. The CDR3 is 17 residues long. Unmatched junction bases numbered 17, after V lost 6 bases and J lost 4 bases.

This clone was recorded only once. The V call is TRBV27, the J call TRBJ2-7; 8 bases map to TRBD2. CDR3 length: 21 residues. CDR1 and CDR2 from the germline V gene are MNHEY and SMNVEV (reference sequence). The J segment lost 2 bases and the V segment lost 6 bases, leaving 27 bases of the junction unmatched. The CDR3 region is CASSPRQDYTESGSTTYEQYF. For the CDR3, the DNA is TGTGCCAGCAGCCCCAGACAGGACTATACTGAAAGCGGGAGTACGACCTACGAGCAGTACTTC.

The rearrangement joins TRBV3-1 (or the pseudogene TRBV3-2) to TRBJ2-5; possible D gene TRBD1, 5 bases. Trimming pared 0 bases from V and 5 bases from J, leaving 13 bases between. CDR3 length equals 15 residues. Germline CDR1 and CDR2: LGHDT and YNNKEL (reference sequence). In DNA form, the CDR3 reads TGTGCCAGCAGCCAAGACCTGCTTAGGGGTGAGACCCAGTACTTC. This encodes CASSQDLLRGETQYF.